The TCR beta chain described here comes from a study of CD8 T cells in ankylosing spondylitis. TCRdb redid the calling of the 5' RACE reads with MiXCR, one entry per CDR3 protein. There are some 250,000 distinct CDR3 sequences in the sample; more than 20% occur only once, and less than 0.75% lies in the top ten. The length of the CDR3 is 11 residues. Germline-derived CDR1 and CDR2 are DFQATT and SNEGSKA (reference sequence). V lost 4 bases and J 3 bases, leaving 6 bases between the germline ends. This chain uses TRBV20-1 with TRBJ2-5; D not certain. Material for sequencing was blood, either unsorted or a sorted T cell fraction (not recorded which). The clonotype comes from a male donor with ankylosing spondylitis or in good health (not recorded which). This CDR3 reads CSAKGKETQYF. DNA of the CDR3: TGCAGTGCTAAGGGTAAAGAGACCCAGTACTTC.